These 21 T cell receptor beta chains came from one sample sequenced in a study of shared clonotypes between healthy human individuals (dated by TCRdb to between 2020 and 2021). The receptor library was made with the immunoSEQ multiplex PCR assay. TCRdb's version of the immuneACCESS table is confined to in-frame rearrangements and falls short of the full clone set. An unresolved V gene accounts for under half of the shortfall where checked; the remainder is of unknown origin. This sample has around 1.5 million clones in its table, and 95% to 99% of those were observed once. Roughly 0.42% of the sample comes from the top ten. Sequenced sample: naive CD4+ T cells sorted from blood. This specimen's cell subset or site label, per the study, means: CD45RA+ positively selected. The source is a man aged 30-40 years in good health.

The V gene is TRBV12-5, the J gene TRBJ2-1, with 16 bases that match TRBD2. The germline V gene has CDR1 LGHNT and CDR2 FRNRAP. The CDR3 is 21 amino acids. V shed 1 base and J 0 bases; nucleotides not matched to a gene: 9. The CDR3 spells CASGLAGPGLAGGSSYNEQFF. The DNA of the CDR3 is TGTGCTAGTGGTTTGGCGGGACCGGGACTAGCGGGAGGGAGCTCCTACAATGAGCAGTTCTTC.

This chain connects TRBV10-3 to TRBJ2-1, with 8 bases that match TRBD2. Germline V gene sequence: CDR1 ENHRY, CDR2 SYGVKD. The CDR3 runs to 16 residues. Unmatched junction bases numbered 5, after V lost 2 bases and J lost 2 bases. In DNA, the CDR3 is TGTGCCATCAGTGAGAAAACTAGCGGAACCTACAATGAGCAGTTCTTC. Translating gives CAISEKTSGTYNEQFF.

This clone was counted once. The rearrangement joins TRBV6-5 to TRBJ2-7, with TRBD2 matching over 10 bases. CDR3 length: 15 residues. Looked up from germline, CDR1 is MNHEY and CDR2 is SVGAGI. With 6 bases clipped from V and 4 bases from J, the junction kept 9 bases outside the gene matches. In DNA, the CDR3 is TGTGCCAGCAGCCACTCTAGCGGGAGCGGGTACGAGCAGTACTTC. Its protein product is CASSHSSGSGYEQYF.

This chain joins TRBV10-3 and TRBJ2-7; 7 nucleotides align to TRBD1. CDR1 is ENHRY and CDR2 is SYGVKD in the germline V gene. Trimming took 2 bases from V and 1 from J; bases not matched to a gene: 8. This CDR3 has 16 residues. The CDR3 loop reads CAISETNRGMSYEQYF. CDR3 nucleotide sequence: TGTGCCATCAGTGAGACGAACAGGGGAATGTCCTACGAGCAGTACTTC.

This sequence joins TRBV7-9 and TRBJ1-3, with 10 bases aligning to TRBD1. J was trimmed by 3 bases and V by 5 bases; bases with no gene match: 4. The CDR3 covers 15 residues. Germline CDR1 SEHNR, CDR2 FQNEAQ (reference sequence). Here the CDR3 DNA reads TGTGCCAGCAGCCCGGGACAGGGGATTGGAAACACCATATATTTT. Its translation: CASSPGQGIGNTIYF.

The chain uses TRBV10-1 and TRBJ2-7, with 10 bases fitting TRBD2. The V segment lost 2 bases and the J segment 5 bases; nucleotides outside the gene matches: 6. CDR3 length: 15 residues. Germline CDR1 WNHNN, CDR2 SYGVQD (reference sequence). DNA of the CDR3: TGCGCCAGCAGTGAGGAGCTAGCGGGAGTTCACGAGCAGTACTTC. It encodes CASSEELAGVHEQYF.

The chain joins TRBV29-1 to TRBJ2-2; D gene uncertain. The V and J ends lost 7 bases and 0 bases respectively, with 9 bases between them. Germline CDR1 and CDR2: SQVTM and ANQGSEA. This CDR3 is 13 amino acids long. Here the CDR3 reads CSAPSPNTGELFF. In DNA form, the CDR3 reads TGCAGCGCTCCTTCCCCGAACACCGGGGAGCTGTTTTTT.

This chain connects TRBV7-2 to TRBJ2-5, with D unclear. V lost 3 bases and J 4 bases, leaving 9 bases between the germline ends. Germline-derived CDR1 and CDR2 are SGHTA and FQGNSA. The CDR3 length is 13 residues. The CDR3 region has the DNA TGTGCCAGCAGCTTGGGGTTCCCAGAGACCCAGTACTTC. It encodes CASSLGFPETQYF.

The V gene is TRBV6-6, the J gene TRBJ1-2; no clear D. Deletions cut 6 bases from V and 2 bases from J, with 10 bases between. This CDR3 has 13 amino acids. Germline values: CDR1 MNHNY, CDR2 SVGAGI (reference sequence). CDR3 nucleotides: TGTGCCAGCAGGGAACACGGAAACTATGGCTACACCTTC. Translation gives CASREHGNYGYTF.

This clone appeared a single time. V usage is TRBV13 and J usage is TRBJ2-1, with 12 nucleotides matching TRBD2. J gave up 4 bases and V 2 bases, and 9 bases lay outside the gene matches. The CDR3 covers 18 residues. Germline V gene lookup returns CDR1 PRHDT and CDR2 FYEKMQ (reference sequence). The CDR3 reads CASSLFLAGGPGYNEQFF. CDR3 DNA: TGTGCCAGCAGCTTATTCCTAGCGGGAGGGCCGGGTTACAATGAGCAGTTCTTC.

The J gene is TRBJ2-5, the V gene TRBV29-1, with D tentatively TRBD2 (6 bases). V was cut by 7 bases and J by 5 bases, with 17 bases left in between. This CDR3 comprises 13 residues. Germline assignment: CDR1 SQVTM and CDR2 ANQGSEA. The CDR3 DNA reads as TGCAGCGGTACTCTGGGGAGGCCGGAGACCCAGTACTTC. Translated, it gives CSGTLGRPETQYF.

On this clone: Additional DNA sequences in this sample encode the identical CDR3. J is TRBJ2-5 and V is TRBV7-2; D may be TRBD2 (5 bases). V gave up 4 bases and J gave up 4 bases, with 10 bases separating them. Germline assignment: CDR1 SGHTA and CDR2 FQGNSA. The CDR3 contains 13 residues. The CDR3 nucleotides are TGTGCCAGCAGCTCCCGGGGTGGAGAGACCCAGTACTTC. It yields the protein CASSSRGGETQYF.

The chain has TRBV19 and TRBJ2-7; 7 nucleotides align to TRBD1. Germline V gene data show CDR1 as LNHDA and CDR2 as SQIVND (reference sequence). The trim removed 7 bases at V and 0 bases at J, leaving 6 bases unmatched. This CDR3 contains 14 residues. This CDR3 reads CASTPTGLSYEQYF. The DNA of the CDR3 is TGTGCCAGTACTCCGACAGGGCTCTCCTACGAGCAGTACTTC.

The CDR3 reads CASRGFRYEQYF. The DNA for the CDR3 is TGTGCCAGCAGGGGATTCCGCTACGAGCAGTACTTC. V and J are TRBV28 and TRBJ2-7; D is uncertain. The CDR3 extends over 12 amino acids. V was trimmed by 6 bases and J by 3 bases, leaving 9 bases between them. CDR1 MDHEN and CDR2 SYDVKM come from the germline V gene. The full variable domain, rest sourced from reference TRBV28 and TRBJ2-7, is DVKVTQSSRYLVKRTGEKVFLECVQDMDHENMFWYRQDPGLGLRLIYFSYDVKMKEKGDIPEGYSVSREKKERFSLILESASTNQTSMYLCASRGFRYEQYFGPGTRLTVT.

V and J are TRBV9 and TRBJ2-7; D is undetermined. Trimming cost V 5 bases and J 2 bases, with 20 bases left between them. CDR3 size: 16 residues. The germline CDR1 and CDR2 sequences are SGDLS and YYNGEE. CDR3 bases: TGTGCCAGCAGTCTAAAGGTGGGATCTCCGGCCTACGAGCAGTACTTC. It specifies CASSLKVGSPAYEQYF.

The chain combines TRBV9 with TRBJ1-4; D gene unclear. Germline CDR1 reads SGDLS; CDR2 reads YYNGEE. V lost 0 bases and J 8 bases, leaving 14 bases between the germline ends. The CDR3 runs 15 residues. CDR3 sequence reads: CASSVGAASGEKLFF. In nucleotides, the CDR3 is TGTGCCAGCAGCGTAGGGGCAGCCTCGGGGGAAAAACTGTTTTTT. The variable domain in full, with the rest retrieved from reference TRBV9 and TRBJ1-4, is DSGVTQTPKHLITATGQRVTLRCSPRSGDLSVYWYQQSLDQGLQFLIQYYNGEERAKGNILERFSAQQFPDLHSELNLSSLELGDSALYFCASSVGAASGEKLFFGSGTQLSVL.

With respect to this clone: Other DNA sequences of this sample code for an identical CDR3. This chain connects TRBV5-6 to TRBJ1-1, with unresolved D. The CDR3 has 13 residues. The ends were cut back, 1 base at V and 2 bases at J, with 6 bases in the middle. The V gene's germline CDR1 is SGHDT and CDR2 YYEEEE. The CDR3 DNA follows: TGTGCCAGCAGCTTGAGACCAAACACTGAAGCTTTCTTT. Its protein product is CASSLRPNTEAFF.

The J gene is TRBJ2-6, the V gene TRBV6-5; the D gene is possibly TRBD1 (6 bases). The CDR3 runs to 15 residues. V lost 6 bases, J lost 1 base, and 10 bases lay in between. Germline V gives CDR1 MNHEY, CDR2 SVGAGI. The CDR3 is CASSNQGSGANVLTF. For the CDR3, the DNA is TGTGCCAGCAGCAATCAGGGGTCTGGGGCCAACGTCCTGACTTTC.

This rearrangement joins TRBV7-2 to TRBJ1-5; TRBD1 is a possible D gene (5 bases). CDR3 size: 17 residues. Trimming pared 2 bases from V and 4 bases from J, leaving 18 bases between. Germline V gene sequence: CDR1 SGHTA, CDR2 FQGNSA. The CDR3 sequence is CASSLTQGSDLNQPQHF. CDR3 DNA sequence: TGTGCCAGCAGCTTAACCCAGGGAAGCGATTTAAATCAGCCCCAGCATTTT.

The V gene is TRBV5-1, the J gene TRBJ2-1; 9 nucleotides match TRBD2. The trim removed 0 bases at V and 6 bases at J, leaving 7 bases unmatched. CDR1 and CDR2 (germline): SGHRS, YFSETQ. The CDR3 runs to 16 residues. For the CDR3, the DNA is TGCGCCAGCAGCTTGGTCCCTGGACTAGCGAGCAATGAGCAGTTCTTC. This encodes CASSLVPGLASNEQFF. Together with reference TRBV5-1 and TRBJ2-1, the CDR3 gives the full variable domain: KAGVTQTPRYLIKTRGQQVTLSCSPISGHRSVSWYQQTPGQGLQFLFEYFSETQRNKGNFPGRFSGRQFSNSRSEMNVSTLELGDSALYLCASSLVPGLASNEQFFGPGTRLTVL.

The chain joins TRBV30 to TRBJ2-5; 7 bases agree with TRBD1. CDR3 length equals 11 residues. Germline V gene data show CDR1 as GTSNPN and CDR2 as SVGIG (reference sequence). The V gene end was trimmed by 5 bases and the J gene end by 5 bases; junction bases not matched to a gene: 2. In nucleotides, the CDR3 is TGTGCCTGGGACAGGGTGGAGACCCAGTACTTC. It yields the protein CAWDRVETQYF.